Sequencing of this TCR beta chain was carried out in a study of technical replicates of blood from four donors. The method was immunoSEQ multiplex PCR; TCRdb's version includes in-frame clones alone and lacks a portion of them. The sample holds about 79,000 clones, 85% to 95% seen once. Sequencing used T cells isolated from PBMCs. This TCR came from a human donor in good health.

The CDR3 DNA reads TGTGCCAGCAGCAACGGACAGGGGTTTCGTACTAGACTGTACAATGAGCAGTTCTTC. Its translation is CASSNGQGFRTRLYNEQFF. V usage is TRBV14 and J usage is TRBJ2-1; 9 bases agree with TRBD1. Per the germline V gene, CDR1 is SGHDN and CDR2 is FVKESK. The CDR3 has 19 amino acids. V lost 5 bases and J lost 4; bases outside the gene matches: 18. The whole variable domain, remainder taken from reference TRBV14 and TRBJ2-1, is EAGVTQFPSHSVIEKGQTVTLRCDPISGHDNLYWYRRVMGKEIKFLLHFVKESKQDESGMPNNRFLAERTGGTYSTLKVQPAELEDSGVYFCASSNGQGFRTRLYNEQFFGPGTRLTVL.